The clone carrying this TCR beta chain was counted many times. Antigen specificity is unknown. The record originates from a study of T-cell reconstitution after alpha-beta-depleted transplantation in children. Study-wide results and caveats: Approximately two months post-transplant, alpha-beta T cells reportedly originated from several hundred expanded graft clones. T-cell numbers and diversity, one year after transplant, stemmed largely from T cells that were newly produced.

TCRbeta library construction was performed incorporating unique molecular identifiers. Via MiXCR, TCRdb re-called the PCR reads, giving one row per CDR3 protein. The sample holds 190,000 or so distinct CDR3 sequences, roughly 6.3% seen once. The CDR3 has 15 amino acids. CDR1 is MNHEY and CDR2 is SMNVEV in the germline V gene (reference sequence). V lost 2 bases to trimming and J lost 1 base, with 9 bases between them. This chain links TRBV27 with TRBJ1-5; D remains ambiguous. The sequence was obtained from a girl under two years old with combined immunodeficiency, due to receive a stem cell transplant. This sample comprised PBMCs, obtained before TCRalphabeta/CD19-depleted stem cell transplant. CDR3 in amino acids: CASSLTAVSNQPQHF. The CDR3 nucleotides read TGTGCCAGCAGTTTAACAGCCGTAAGCAATCAGCCCCAGCATTTT.